The present TCR beta chain was sequenced within a study of T cell responses to AZD1222 COVID-19 vaccine. With respect to this clone: What it binds is not known.

Points from the study as a whole: Just 5 to 7 people given AZD1222 tested seropositive at baseline.

The V end was cut by 2 bases, the J end by 4 bases, with 18 bases between. The CDR3 is 18 residues long. Germline V lookup: CDR1 MRHNA, CDR2 SNTAGT. The protocol was immunoSEQ multiplex PCR, while the TCRdb copy is restricted to in-frame clones and leaves out a portion. The repertoire has roughly 180,000 clones, approximately 90% of them found once; the top ten carry over 1.5%. Specimen: peripheral blood, collected 28 days after the second AZD1222 dose. The source of this sequence is an adult who received the AZD1222 COVID-19 vaccine. The rearrangement joins TRBV6-4 to TRBJ1-6, with D tentatively TRBD1 (6 bases). Written as DNA, the CDR3 is TGTGCCAGCAGTGACCCACCACAGGGCCCAGCTTATAATTCACCCCTCCACTTT. This translates into CASSDPPQGPAYNSPLHF.